A selection of T cell receptor beta chains follows, all from one sample in a study of blood T cell repertoires in COVID-19. TCRdb's copy holds only in-frame clones and misses some; the assay was immunoSEQ multiplex PCR. Among about 71,000 clones, approximately 89% were seen once, and the ten largest hold 8% to 10%. The sample was peripheral blood. These receptors were collected from a man aged 50-59 years with active COVID-19. Each CDR3 is given with its conserved first and last residue. A D gene is named only where the DNA matches it firmly. Clone size, where shown, is once, few, many, or a class for clones that have expanded.

len: 12; j_gene: TRBJ2-5; d_gene: NA; v_gene: TRBV6-5; abundance: NA; CDR3aa: CASSQGRKTQYF; CDR3nt: TGTGCCAGCAGCCAAGGGAGGAAGACCCAGTACTTC
len: 12; j_gene: TRBJ1-1; d_gene: TRBD1; v_gene: TRBV7-9; abundance: NA; CDR3aa: CASSQTGSNAFF; CDR3nt: TGTGCCAGCAGCCAGACAGGGTCGAACGCTTTCTTT
len: 15; j_gene: TRBJ1-3; d_gene: NA; v_gene: TRBV7-8; abundance: NA; CDR3aa: CASSLDRTSGNTIYF; CDR3nt: TGTGCCAGCAGCTTAGACAGGACCTCTGGAAACACCATATATTTT
len: 14; j_gene: TRBJ2-3; d_gene: NA; v_gene: TRBV10-1; abundance: NA; CDR3aa: CASSDRLSTDTQYF; CDR3nt: TGCGCCAGCAGTGACAGATTAAGCACAGATACGCAGTATTTT
len: 15; j_gene: TRBJ2-1; d_gene: NA; v_gene: TRBV6-4; abundance: NA; CDR3aa: CASSELGGSYNEQFF; CDR3nt: TGTGCCAGCAGTGAACTCGGGGGTTCCTACAATGAGCAGTTCTTC
len: 17; j_gene: TRBJ2-3; d_gene: TRBD2; v_gene: TRBV5-1; abundance: NA; CDR3aa: CASSFGLGRGYEDTQYF; CDR3nt: TGCGCCAGCAGCTTTGGACTAGGGCGGGGTTATGAAGATACGCAGTATTTT
len: 16; j_gene: TRBJ2-3; d_gene: TRBD1; v_gene: TRBV4-1; abundance: NA; CDR3aa: CASSLEGTGSTDTQYF; CDR3nt: TGCGCCAGCAGCCTGGAAGGGACAGGCAGCACAGATACGCAGTATTTT
len: 12; j_gene: TRBJ1-1; d_gene: NA; v_gene: TRBV2; abundance: few; CDR3aa: CASTQGNTEAFF; CDR3nt: TGTGCCAGCACTCAGGGAAACACTGAAGCTTTCTTT
len: 16; j_gene: TRBJ2-1; d_gene: NA; v_gene: TRBV6-6; abundance: NA; CDR3aa: CASREGRTLLWNEQFF; CDR3nt: TGTGCCAGCAGGGAGGGTCGGACACTTCTTTGGAATGAGCAGTTCTTC
len: 13; j_gene: TRBJ1-1; d_gene: NA; v_gene: TRBV27; abundance: NA; CDR3aa: CASIGDMNTEAFF; CDR3nt: TGTGCCAGCATAGGGGACATGAACACTGAAGCTTTCTTT
len: 13; j_gene: TRBJ1-6; d_gene: NA; v_gene: TRBV12-3/TRBV12-4; abundance: once; CDR3aa: CASRGLGNSPLHF; CDR3nt: TGTGCCAGCAGGGGGCTGGGAAATTCACCCCTCCACTTT
len: 13; j_gene: TRBJ2-3; d_gene: NA; v_gene: TRBV14; abundance: NA; CDR3aa: CASSQVSGDTQYF; CDR3nt: TGTGCCAGCAGCCAAGTATCCGGAGATACGCAGTATTTT
len: 15; j_gene: TRBJ1-1; d_gene: NA; v_gene: TRBV25-1; abundance: NA; CDR3aa: CASSVAGAYGTEAFF; CDR3nt: TGTGCCAGCAGTGTTGCAGGTGCCTACGGCACTGAAGCTTTCTTT
len: 14; j_gene: TRBJ2-3; d_gene: TRBD1; v_gene: TRBV19; abundance: once; CDR3aa: CASRDRGRRDTQYF; CDR3nt: TGTGCCAGTCGGGACAGGGGAAGAAGAGATACGCAGTATTTT
len: 15; j_gene: TRBJ1-1; d_gene: TRBD1; v_gene: TRBV7-9; abundance: NA; CDR3aa: CASSLTGVEFTEAFF; CDR3nt: TGTGCCAGCAGCTTGACAGGGGTGGAATTCACTGAAGCTTTCTTT
len: 19; j_gene: TRBJ2-3; d_gene: TRBD2; v_gene: TRBV27; abundance: NA; CDR3aa: CASRNPYGTSGALTDTQYF; CDR3nt: TGTGCCAGCAGGAACCCATACGGGACTAGCGGGGCCCTCACAGATACGCAGTATTTT
len: 15; j_gene: TRBJ2-7; d_gene: TRBD1; v_gene: TRBV29-1; abundance: NA; CDR3aa: CSVVIGQGGFGEQYF; CDR3nt: TGCAGCGTTGTGATTGGACAGGGTGGCTTTGGCGAGCAGTACTTC
len: 14; j_gene: TRBJ1-2; d_gene: NA; v_gene: TRBV6-6; abundance: NA; CDR3aa: CASNNFGGNYGYTF; CDR3nt: TGTGCCAGCAACAATTTCGGCGGGAACTATGGCTACACCTTC
len: 16; j_gene: TRBJ2-7; d_gene: NA; v_gene: TRBV11-2; abundance: NA; CDR3aa: CASSLPPQRGSYEQYF; CDR3nt: TGTGCCAGCAGCCTACCCCCGCAGCGCGGCTCCTACGAGCAGTACTTC
len: 13; j_gene: TRBJ2-7; d_gene: NA; v_gene: TRBV6-5; abundance: NA; CDR3aa: CASSRTDSYEQYF; CDR3nt: TGTGCCAGCAGTAGGACAGACTCCTACGAGCAGTACTTC
len: 15; j_gene: TRBJ2-3; d_gene: TRBD2; v_gene: TRBV6-5; abundance: NA; CDR3aa: CASSWTSGTTDTQYF; CDR3nt: TGTGCCAGCAGTTGGACTAGCGGGACCACAGATACGCAGTATTTT
len: 15; j_gene: TRBJ2-3; d_gene: TRBD2; v_gene: TRBV5-1; abundance: NA; CDR3aa: CASSPGGQGTDTQYF; CDR3nt: TGCGCCAGCAGCCCGGGGGGGCAGGGCACAGATACGCAGTATTTT
len: 14; j_gene: TRBJ1-2; d_gene: TRBD1; v_gene: TRBV6-5; abundance: NA; CDR3aa: CASSPRGLVQGYTF; CDR3nt: TGTGCCAGCAGCCCCAGGGGGTTAGTTCAAGGCTACACCTTC
len: 12; j_gene: TRBJ2-7; d_gene: NA; v_gene: TRBV11-2; abundance: NA; CDR3aa: CASSLGQYEQYF; CDR3nt: TGTGCCAGCAGCTTAGGACAGTACGAGCAGTACTTC
len: 16; j_gene: TRBJ2-6; d_gene: TRBD2; v_gene: TRBV19; abundance: NA; CDR3aa: CASGEGTSSGANVLTF; CDR3nt: TGTGCCAGTGGGGAGGGGACCTCATCTGGGGCCAACGTCCTGACTTTC
len: 15; j_gene: TRBJ2-3; d_gene: TRBD1; v_gene: TRBV25-1; abundance: NA; CDR3aa: CASSAWTGIMDTQYF; CDR3nt: TGTGCCAGCAGTGCATGGACAGGGATAATGGATACGCAGTATTTT
len: 13; j_gene: TRBJ2-7; d_gene: NA; v_gene: TRBV11-2; abundance: NA; CDR3aa: CASSLVPGVEQYF; CDR3nt: TGTGCCAGCAGCTTAGTACCCGGGGTCGAGCAGTACTTC
len: 14; j_gene: TRBJ2-7; d_gene: NA; v_gene: TRBV7-8; abundance: NA; CDR3aa: CASSAGGIIYEQYF; CDR3nt: TGTGCCAGCAGCGCTGGGGGGATTATCTACGAGCAGTACTTC
len: 15; j_gene: TRBJ2-1; d_gene: NA; v_gene: TRBV10-3; abundance: NA; CDR3aa: CAISPGRSGDDEQFF; CDR3nt: TGTGCCATCAGTCCAGGGCGATCGGGGGACGATGAGCAGTTCTTC
len: 17; j_gene: TRBJ2-3; d_gene: TRBD2; v_gene: TRBV4-3; abundance: NA; CDR3aa: CASSQDLRLAGDDTQYF; CDR3nt: TGCGCCAGCAGCCAAGATCTCAGGCTAGCGGGGGATGATACGCAGTATTTT
len: 13; j_gene: TRBJ1-1; d_gene: NA; v_gene: TRBV5-6; abundance: NA; CDR3aa: CASSWAGNTEAFF; CDR3nt: TGTGCCAGCAGCTGGGCGGGGAACACTGAAGCTTTCTTT
len: 15; j_gene: TRBJ1-2; d_gene: TRBD1; v_gene: TRBV5-1; abundance: NA; CDR3aa: CASTTPGQGAQGYTF; CDR3nt: TGCGCCAGCACCACGCCAGGGCAGGGGGCGCAAGGCTACACCTTC
len: 16; j_gene: TRBJ1-1; d_gene: NA; v_gene: TRBV7-8; abundance: NA; CDR3aa: CASSLEAGTMNTEAFF; CDR3nt: TGTGCCAGCAGCTTAGAGGCAGGAACCATGAACACTGAAGCTTTCTTT
len: 14; j_gene: TRBJ2-7; d_gene: NA; v_gene: TRBV7-2; abundance: NA; CDR3aa: CASSPGGSGLEQYF; CDR3nt: TGTGCCAGCAGCCCCGGTGGGAGCGGCCTCGAGCAGTACTTC
len: 13; j_gene: TRBJ2-3; d_gene: NA; v_gene: TRBV7-6; abundance: NA; CDR3aa: CASSLQGTDTQYF; CDR3nt: TGTGCCAGCAGCCTACAGGGTACAGATACGCAGTATTTT
len: 15; j_gene: TRBJ2-3; d_gene: TRBD1; v_gene: TRBV11-2; abundance: NA; CDR3aa: CASSRDRGPQDTQYF; CDR3nt: TGTGCCAGCAGCCGTGACAGGGGGCCTCAAGATACGCAGTATTTT
len: 14; j_gene: TRBJ1-4; d_gene: NA; v_gene: TRBV6-6; abundance: NA; CDR3aa: CASNHLQGSEKLFF; CDR3nt: TGTGCCAGCAACCACTTACAGGGTAGTGAAAAACTGTTTTTT
len: 15; j_gene: TRBJ2-1; d_gene: TRBD1; v_gene: TRBV4-3; abundance: NA; CDR3aa: CASSLGQEEYNEQFF; CDR3nt: TGCGCCAGCAGCCTGGGACAGGAAGAATACAATGAGCAGTTCTTC
len: 13; j_gene: TRBJ1-2; d_gene: NA; v_gene: TRBV2; abundance: NA; CDR3aa: CASSGQLDYGYTF; CDR3nt: TGTGCCAGCAGCGGACAGCTAGACTATGGCTACACCTTC
len: 15; j_gene: TRBJ2-7; d_gene: TRBD1; v_gene: TRBV11-3; abundance: NA; CDR3aa: CASSSPDRGQYEQYF; CDR3nt: TGTGCCAGCAGCTCCCCGGACAGGGGGCAATACGAGCAGTACTTC